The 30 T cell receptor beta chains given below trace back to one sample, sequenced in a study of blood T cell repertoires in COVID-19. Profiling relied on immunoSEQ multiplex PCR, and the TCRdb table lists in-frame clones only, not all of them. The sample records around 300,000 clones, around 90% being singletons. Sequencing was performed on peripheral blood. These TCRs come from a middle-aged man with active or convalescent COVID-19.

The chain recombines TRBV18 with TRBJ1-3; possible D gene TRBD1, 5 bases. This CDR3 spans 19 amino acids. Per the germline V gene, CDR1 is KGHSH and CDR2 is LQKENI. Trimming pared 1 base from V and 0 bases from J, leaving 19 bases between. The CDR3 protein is CASSPLQSRGLLSGNTIYF. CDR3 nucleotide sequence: TGTGCCAGCTCACCACTACAATCTAGGGGACTCCTCTCTGGAAACACCATATATTTT.

CDR3 sequence reads: CATSRDRGSGNIQYF. The CDR3 DNA follows: TGTGCCACCAGCAGAGATCGAGGGAGTGGGAACATTCAGTACTTC. The chain has TRBV15 and TRBJ2-4; tentative D call: TRBD2 (5 bases). This CDR3 has 15 amino acids. Between the trimmed V and J ends, which lost 0 bases and 7 bases, there was a span of 13 bases. Per the germline V gene, CDR1 is LNHNV and CDR2 is YYDKDF (reference sequence).

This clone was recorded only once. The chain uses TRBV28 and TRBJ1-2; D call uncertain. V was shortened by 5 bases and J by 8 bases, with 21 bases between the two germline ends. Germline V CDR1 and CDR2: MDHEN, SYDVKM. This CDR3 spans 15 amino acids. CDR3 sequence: CASSTRDSRRLGYTF. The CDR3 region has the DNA TGTGCCAGCAGTACCCGGGATAGTCGAAGGTTAGGCTACACCTTC.

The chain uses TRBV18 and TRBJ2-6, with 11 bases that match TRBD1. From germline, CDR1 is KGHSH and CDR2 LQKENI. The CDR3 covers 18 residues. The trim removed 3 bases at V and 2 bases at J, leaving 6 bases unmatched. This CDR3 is CASSPSGQGGTGANVLTF. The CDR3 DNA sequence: TGTGCCAGCTCACCGTCGGGACAGGGGGGAACTGGGGCCAACGTCCTGACTTTC.

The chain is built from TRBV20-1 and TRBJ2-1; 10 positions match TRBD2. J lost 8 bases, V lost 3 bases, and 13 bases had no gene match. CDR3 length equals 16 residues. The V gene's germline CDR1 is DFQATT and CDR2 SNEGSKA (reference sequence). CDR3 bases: TGCAGTGCTAGTCTATATGCTAGCGGGAGTTTAGATGAGCAGTTCTTC. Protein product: CSASLYASGSLDEQFF.

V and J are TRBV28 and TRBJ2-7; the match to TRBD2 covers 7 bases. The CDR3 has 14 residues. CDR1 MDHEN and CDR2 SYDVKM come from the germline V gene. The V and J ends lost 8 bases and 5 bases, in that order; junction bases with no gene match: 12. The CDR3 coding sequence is TGTGCCAGCTTCCCTAGCGGTCTCTGGAACGAGCAGTACTTC. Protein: CASFPSGLWNEQYF. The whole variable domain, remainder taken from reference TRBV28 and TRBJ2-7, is DVKVTQSSRYLVKRTGEKVFLECVQDMDHENMFWYRQDPGLGLRLIYFSYDVKMKEKGDIPEGYSVSREKKERFSLILESASTNQTSMYLCASFPSGLWNEQYFGPGTRLTVT.

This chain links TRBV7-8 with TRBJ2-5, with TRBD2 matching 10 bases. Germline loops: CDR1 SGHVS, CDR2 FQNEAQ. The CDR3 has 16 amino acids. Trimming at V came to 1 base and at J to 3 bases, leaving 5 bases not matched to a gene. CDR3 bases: TGTGCCAGCAGCTTAGAGCTAGCGGGAGTAAAAGAGACCCAGTACTTC. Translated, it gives CASSLELAGVKETQYF.

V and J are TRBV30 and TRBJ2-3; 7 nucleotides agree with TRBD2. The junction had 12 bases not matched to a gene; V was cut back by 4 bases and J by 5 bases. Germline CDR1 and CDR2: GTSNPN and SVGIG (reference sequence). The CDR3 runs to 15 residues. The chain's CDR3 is CAWTHRDYGGDTQYF. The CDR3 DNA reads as TGTGCCTGGACGCACCGGGACTACGGTGGAGATACGCAGTATTTT.

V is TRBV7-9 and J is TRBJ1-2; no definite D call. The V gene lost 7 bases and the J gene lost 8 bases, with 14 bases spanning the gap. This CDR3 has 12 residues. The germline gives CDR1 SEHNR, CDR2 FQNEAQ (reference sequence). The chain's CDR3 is CASMIVDSGYTF. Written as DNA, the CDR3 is TGTGCCAGCATGATCGTAGATTCGGGCTACACCTTC. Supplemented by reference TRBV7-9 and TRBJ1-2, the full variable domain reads DTGVSQNPRHKITKRGQNVTFRCDPISEHNRLYWYRQTLGQGPEFLTYFQNEAQLEKSRLLSDRFSAERPKGSFSTLEIQRTEQGDSAMYLCASMIVDSGYTFGSGTRLTVV.

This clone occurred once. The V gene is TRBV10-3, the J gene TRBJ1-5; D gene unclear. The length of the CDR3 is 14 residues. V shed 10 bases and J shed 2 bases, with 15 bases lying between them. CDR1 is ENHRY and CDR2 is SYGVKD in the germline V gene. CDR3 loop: CATRSQVGNQPQHF. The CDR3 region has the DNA TGTGCCACCCGGTCTCAGGTTGGCAATCAGCCCCAGCATTTT.

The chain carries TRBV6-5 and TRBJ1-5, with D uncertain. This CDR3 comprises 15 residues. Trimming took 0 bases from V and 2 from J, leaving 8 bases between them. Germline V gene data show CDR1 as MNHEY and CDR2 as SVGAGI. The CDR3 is CASSYSYEGNQPQHF. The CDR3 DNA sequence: TGTGCCAGCAGTTACTCTTATGAGGGCAATCAGCCCCAGCATTTT.

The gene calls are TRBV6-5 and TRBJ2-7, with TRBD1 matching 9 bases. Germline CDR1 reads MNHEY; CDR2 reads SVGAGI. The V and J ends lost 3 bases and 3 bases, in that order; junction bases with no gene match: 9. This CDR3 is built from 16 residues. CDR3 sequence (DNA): TGTGCCAGCAGTTATCGACAGGGGGGAGGTGGCTACGAGCAGTACTTC. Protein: CASSYRQGGGGYEQYF.

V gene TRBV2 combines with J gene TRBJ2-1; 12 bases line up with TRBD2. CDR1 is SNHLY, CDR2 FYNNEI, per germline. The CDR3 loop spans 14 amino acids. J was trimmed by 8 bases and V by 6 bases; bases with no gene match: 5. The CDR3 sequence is CASRAGLAGYEQFF. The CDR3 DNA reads TGTGCCAGCAGGGCGGGACTAGCGGGCTATGAGCAGTTCTTC.

The CDR3 is CASSKSGVTGPQHF. As DNA, the CDR3 is TGTGCCAGCAGCAAGTCTGGAGTTACAGGGCCCCAGCATTTT. The genes are TRBV21-1 and TRBJ1-5; the table's TRBD1 call for D was not verified on the DNA. TRBV21-1 is recorded as a pseudogene. The CDR3 covers 14 residues.

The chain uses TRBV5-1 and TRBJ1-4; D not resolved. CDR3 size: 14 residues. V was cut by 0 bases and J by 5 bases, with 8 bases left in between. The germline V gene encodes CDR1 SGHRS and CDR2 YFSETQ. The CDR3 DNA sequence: TGCGCCAGCAGCTTGGATTCGGGGAATGAAAAACTGTTTTTT. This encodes CASSLDSGNEKLFF.

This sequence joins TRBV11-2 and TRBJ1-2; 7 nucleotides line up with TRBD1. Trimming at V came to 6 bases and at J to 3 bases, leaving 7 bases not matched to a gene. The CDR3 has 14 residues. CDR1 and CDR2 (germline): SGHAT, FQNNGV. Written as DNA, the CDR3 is TGTGCCAGCAGGCAGACCGGGACAGACTATGGCTACACCTTC. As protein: CASRQTGTDYGYTF.

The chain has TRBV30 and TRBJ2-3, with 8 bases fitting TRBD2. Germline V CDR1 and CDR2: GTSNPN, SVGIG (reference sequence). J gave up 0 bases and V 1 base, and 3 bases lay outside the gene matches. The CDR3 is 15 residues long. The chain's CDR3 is CAWSAQRGSTDTQYF. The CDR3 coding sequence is TGTGCCTGGAGTGCCCAGCGGGGGAGCACAGATACGCAGTATTTT.

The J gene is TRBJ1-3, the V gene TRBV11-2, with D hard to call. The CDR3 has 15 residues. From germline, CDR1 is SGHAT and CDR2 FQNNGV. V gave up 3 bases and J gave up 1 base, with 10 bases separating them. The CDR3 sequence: CASSFTPGSGNTIYF. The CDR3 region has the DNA TGTGCCAGCAGCTTTACACCGGGGTCTGGAAACACCATATATTTT.

The DNA for the CDR3 is TGTGCCAGCAGTTACCTGACAGGGGGAGTGGAGCAGTACTTC. Translating it yields CASSYLTGGVEQYF. This rearrangement joins TRBV6-2 or TRBV6-3 to TRBJ2-7, with 9 bases that match TRBD1. Germline values: CDR1 MNHEY, CDR2 SVGEGT. This CDR3 spans 14 amino acids. V lost 2 bases and J lost 7; bases outside the gene matches: 6.

DNA for the CDR3: TGTGCCAGTAGTCCTAGACTCTCCTACGAGCAGTACTTC. Amino acids: CASSPRLSYEQYF. The V and J genes are TRBV19 and TRBJ2-7; D call uncertain. CDR1 is LNHDA, CDR2 SQIVND, per germline (reference sequence). Trimming took off 5 bases at V and 0 bases at J, with 8 bases between the two ends. The CDR3 has 13 amino acids.

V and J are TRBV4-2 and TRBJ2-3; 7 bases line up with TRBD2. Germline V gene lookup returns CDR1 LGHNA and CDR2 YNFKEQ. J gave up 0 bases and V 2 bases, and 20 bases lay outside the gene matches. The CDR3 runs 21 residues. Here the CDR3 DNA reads TGTGCCAGCAGCCAAAGCTTACGCGGGGGAATCACTTTAAGTAGCACAGATACGCAGTATTTT. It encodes CASSQSLRGGITLSSTDTQYF.

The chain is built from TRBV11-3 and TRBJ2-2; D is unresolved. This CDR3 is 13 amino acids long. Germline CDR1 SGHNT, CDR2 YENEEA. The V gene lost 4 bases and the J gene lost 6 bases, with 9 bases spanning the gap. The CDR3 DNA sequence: TGTGCCAGCAGCTCTAACGTGGCCGGGGAGCTGTTTTTT. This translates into CASSSNVAGELFF.

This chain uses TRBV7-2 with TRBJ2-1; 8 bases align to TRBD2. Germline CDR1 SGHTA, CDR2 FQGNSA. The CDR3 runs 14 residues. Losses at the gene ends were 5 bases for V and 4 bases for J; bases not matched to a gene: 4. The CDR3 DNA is TGTGCCAGCAGCGATCGACTAGCGTACAATGAGCAGTTCTTC. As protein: CASSDRLAYNEQFF.

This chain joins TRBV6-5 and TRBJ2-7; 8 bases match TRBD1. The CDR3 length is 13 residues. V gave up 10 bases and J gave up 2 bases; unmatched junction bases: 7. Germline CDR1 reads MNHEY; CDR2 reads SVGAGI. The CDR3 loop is CAIEVTGAYEQYF. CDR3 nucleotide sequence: TGTGCCATCGAGGTGACAGGGGCCTACGAGCAGTACTTC.

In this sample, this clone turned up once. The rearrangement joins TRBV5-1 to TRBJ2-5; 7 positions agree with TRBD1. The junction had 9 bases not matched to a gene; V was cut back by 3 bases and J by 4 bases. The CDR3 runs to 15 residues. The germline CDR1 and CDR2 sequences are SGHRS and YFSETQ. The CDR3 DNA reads TGCGCCAGCAGCTCAATAAGCCGGGACAGAGAGACCCAGTACTTC. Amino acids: CASSSISRDRETQYF.

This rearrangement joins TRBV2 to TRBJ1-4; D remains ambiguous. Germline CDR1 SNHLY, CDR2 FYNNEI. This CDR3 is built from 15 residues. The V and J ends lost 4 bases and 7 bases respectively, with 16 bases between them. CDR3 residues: CASSAEGQLGEKLFF. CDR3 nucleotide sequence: TGTGCCAGCAGTGCTGAGGGTCAGTTGGGTGAAAAACTGTTTTTT.

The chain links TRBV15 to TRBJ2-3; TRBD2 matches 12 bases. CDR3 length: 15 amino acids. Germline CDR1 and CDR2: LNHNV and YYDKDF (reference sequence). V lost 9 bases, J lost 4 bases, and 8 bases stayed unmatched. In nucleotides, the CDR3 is TGTGCCACTCGATTACTAGCGGGGGGTTCAGATACGCAGTATTTT. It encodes CATRLLAGGSDTQYF.

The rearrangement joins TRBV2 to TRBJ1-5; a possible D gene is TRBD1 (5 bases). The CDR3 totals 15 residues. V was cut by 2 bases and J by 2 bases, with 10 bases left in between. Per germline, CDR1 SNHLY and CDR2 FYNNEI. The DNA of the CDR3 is TGTGCCAGCAGTGAACAGGGTATCGGCAATCAGCCCCAGCATTTT. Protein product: CASSEQGIGNQPQHF. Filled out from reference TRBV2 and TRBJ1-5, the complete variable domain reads EPEVTQTPSHQVTQMGQEVILRCVPISNHLYFYWYRQILGQKVEFLVSFYNNEISEKSEIFDDQFSVERPDGSNFTLKIRSTKLEDSAMYFCASSEQGIGNQPQHFGDGTRLSIL.

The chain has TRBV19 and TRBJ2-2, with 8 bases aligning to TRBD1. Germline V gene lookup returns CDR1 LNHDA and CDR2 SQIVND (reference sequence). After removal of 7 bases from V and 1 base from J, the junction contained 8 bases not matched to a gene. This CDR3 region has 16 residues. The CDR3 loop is CASNRWGTGNTGELFF. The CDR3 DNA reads TGTGCCAGTAACCGGTGGGGGACAGGGAACACCGGGGAGCTGTTTTTT.

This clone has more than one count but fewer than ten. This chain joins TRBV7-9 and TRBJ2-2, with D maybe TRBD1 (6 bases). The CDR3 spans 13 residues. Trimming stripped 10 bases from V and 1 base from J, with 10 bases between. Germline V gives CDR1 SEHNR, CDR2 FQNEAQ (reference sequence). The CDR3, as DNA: TGTGCCACCCAGACAGGGAACACCGGGGAGCTGTTTTTT. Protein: CATQTGNTGELFF.